Below, 29 T cell receptor beta chains from the same sample are listed, as sequenced in a study of shared clonotypes between healthy human individuals (dated by TCRdb to between 2020 and 2021). Library preparation employed the immunoSEQ multiplex PCR assay. TCRdb limited this immuneACCESS table to in-frame rearrangements with V and J called. A share of clones is missing; checked studies link under half to unresolved V genes, and the rest is unexplained. This sample gives more than 2 million clones in total; about 93% of them show up just once. More than 1.5% of the sample is taken by the ten largest. CD8 naive samples were CD45RO-negative cells positively selected for CCR7, giving a CD45RA+CCR7+ population that excluded TemRA cells. The sequenced material came from naive CD8+ T cells from PBMCs. The cell subset or site label for this specimen denotes: CD45RA+CCR7+. These receptor sequences come from a young man in good health. Some clones in this sample may be carry-over from other donors' samples.

The sample holds one count of this clone. In the same sample, other DNA sequences code for this CDR3. The genes are TRBV7-9 and TRBJ1-1; 8 nucleotides match TRBD1. Trimming at V came to 5 bases and at J to 2 bases, leaving 7 bases not matched to a gene. The CDR3 sequence is 15 residues long. Germline V gene data show CDR1 as SEHNR and CDR2 as FQNEAQ (reference sequence). The CDR3 protein is CASSPRDRLNTEAFF. In DNA form, the CDR3 reads TGTGCCAGCAGCCCCCGGGACAGGTTAAACACTGAAGCTTTCTTT.

About this clone itself: Other DNA sequences from this sample encode an identical CDR3 as well. J is TRBJ2-7 and V is TRBV13; 9 bases are shared with TRBD1. Germline CDR1 reads PRHDT; CDR2 reads FYEKMQ (reference sequence). V gave up 4 bases and J gave up 0 bases; unmatched junction bases: 1. CDR3 length: 14 amino acids. CDR3 in DNA: TGTGCCAGCAGCTCGGACAGGGGCTCCTACGAGCAGTACTTC. It translates to CASSSDRGSYEQYF.

The CDR3 loop reads CASSYEQEVREKLFF. The CDR3, as DNA: TGTGCCAGCAGTTACGAACAGGAGGTACGTGAAAAACTGTTTTTT. The chain employs TRBV6-5 and TRBJ1-4, with D tentatively TRBD1 (5 bases). The ends were cut back, 2 bases at V and 7 bases at J, with 14 bases in the middle. The CDR3 loop spans 15 amino acids. Germline CDR1 MNHEY, CDR2 SVGAGI.

The V gene is TRBV7-8, the J gene TRBJ2-7; 8 bases map to TRBD1. Trimming took 4 bases from V and 0 from J; bases not matched to a gene: 5. The CDR3 extends over 15 amino acids. The germline CDR1 and CDR2 sequences are SGHVS and FQNEAQ. The CDR3 coding sequence is TGTGCCAGCAGCTGGACAGGGCTCCTCTCCTACGAGCAGTACTTC. Amino acid sequence: CASSWTGLLSYEQYF.

The chain uses TRBV18 and TRBJ2-7; D not resolved. The germline gives CDR1 KGHSH, CDR2 LQKENI. Trimming removed 4 bases at V and 9 bases at J, with 16 bases between. The CDR3 covers 13 residues. In nucleotides, the CDR3 is TGTGCCAGCTCACTCAAGACGGCCTGGGGGCAGTACTTC. It codes for CASSLKTAWGQYF.

V and J are TRBV7-9 and TRBJ2-1; a possible D gene is TRBD1 (5 bases). The CDR3 has 12 amino acids. V was pared by 7 bases and J by 9 bases, with 13 bases between. CDR1 is SEHNR, CDR2 FQNEAQ, per germline (reference sequence). CDR3 nucleotide sequence: TGTGCCAGCAACACCCCGCAGGGTGAGCAGTTCTTC. Translated, it gives CASNTPQGEQFF.

This sequence joins TRBV19 and TRBJ2-5; TRBD2 matches 8 bases. The germline V gene encodes CDR1 LNHDA and CDR2 SQIVND (reference sequence). The V gene end was trimmed by 2 bases and the J gene end by 6 bases; junction bases not matched to a gene: 11. The CDR3 loop spans 16 amino acids. The CDR3 DNA follows: TGTGCCAGTAGTATATTCCCGGGAGGGCCGCAAAAGACCCAGTACTTC. This gives the protein CASSIFPGGPQKTQYF.

V gene TRBV6-5 combines with J gene TRBJ1-2; perhaps TRBD1 as D (6 bases). V lost 7 bases and J lost 5, with 14 bases in between. The CDR3 runs to 13 residues. CDR1 is MNHEY and CDR2 is SVGAGI in the germline V gene. CDR3 nucleotide sequence: TGTGCCAGCACCGGAGTACAGGGATATGGCTACACCTTC. It yields the protein CASTGVQGYGYTF.

The gene calls are TRBV10-2 and TRBJ2-3, with 10 bases fitting TRBD2. V lost 6 bases to trimming and J lost 4 bases; unmatched junction nucleotides: 13. This CDR3 is 17 amino acids long. Germline V gene lookup returns CDR1 WSHSY and CDR2 SAAADI. The CDR3 DNA reads TGCGCCAGCAGACTTTACTGGAGCGGGAGGGGGTCAGATACGCAGTATTTT. As protein: CASRLYWSGRGSDTQYF.

The V call is TRBV9, the J call TRBJ2-7; 9 bases line up with TRBD1. Germline V gene data show CDR1 as SGDLS and CDR2 as YYNGEE. The V gene end was trimmed by 0 bases and the J gene end by 0 bases; junction bases not matched to a gene: 1. The CDR3 sequence is 15 residues long. The CDR3 region is CASSVGDRDSYEQYF. The CDR3 DNA is TGTGCCAGCAGCGTAGGGGACAGGGACTCCTACGAGCAGTACTTC.

The gene calls are TRBV7-9 and TRBJ2-7; 9 bases are shared with TRBD1. CDR1 is SEHNR, CDR2 FQNEAQ, per germline (reference sequence). Trimming took 2 bases from V and 5 from J; bases not matched to a gene: 4. The CDR3 contains 14 residues. The CDR3 DNA reads TGTGCCAGCAGCTTAAACAGGGGGCGGGACGAGCAGTACTTC. This sequence encodes CASSLNRGRDEQYF.

The chain is built from TRBV5-1 and TRBJ1-2; D ambiguous. The CDR3 spans 14 residues. The V gene's germline CDR1 is SGHRS and CDR2 YFSETQ. Deletions cut 0 bases from V and 6 bases from J, with 12 bases between. The CDR3 is CASSLELDTDGYTF. The CDR3 nucleotides are TGCGCCAGCAGCTTGGAGTTGGATACTGATGGCTACACCTTC.

This chain uses TRBV29-1 with TRBJ2-7; D possibly uses TRBD1 or TRBD2 (6 bases each). V dropped 0 bases and J dropped 2 bases, with 23 bases sitting between them. The CDR3 sequence is 18 residues long. The germline gives CDR1 SQVTM, CDR2 ANQGSEA. The DNA for the CDR3 is TGCAGCGTTGAAGACCCTCACCGTGTCAGGGGACTTCCCTACGAGCAGTACTTC. Amino acid sequence: CSVEDPHRVRGLPYEQYF.

The chain combines TRBV27 with TRBJ2-7, with 8 positions matching TRBD2. The germline V gene has CDR1 MNHEY and CDR2 SMNVEV (reference sequence). J was trimmed by 2 bases and V by 0 bases; bases with no gene match: 6. This CDR3 has 16 amino acids. The DNA for the CDR3 is TGTGCCAGCAGTTTATCGAGACTAGCGCGAACCTACGAGCAGTACTTC. As protein: CASSLSRLARTYEQYF.

This rearrangement joins TRBV18 to TRBJ2-3; D is possibly TRBD1 or TRBD2 (5 bases each). Trimming left V 6 bases short and J 2 bases short, with 12 bases between. The CDR3 runs to 14 residues. Per germline, CDR1 KGHSH and CDR2 LQKENI. CDR3 bases: TGTGCCAGCTCGCGACTGGGGGACACAGATACGCAGTATTTT. Protein product: CASSRLGDTDTQYF.

The chain employs TRBV7-8 and TRBJ2-7; D remains unclear. Germline lookup yields CDR1 SGHVS and CDR2 FQNEAQ. Trimming shortened V by 1 base and J by 3 bases, and 10 bases separated the two germline ends. This CDR3 spans 14 amino acids. This chain's CDR3 is CASSLGGGIYEQYF. The CDR3 nucleotides are TGTGCCAGCAGCTTAGGCGGCGGAATCTACGAGCAGTACTTC.

Turning to this clone: This CDR3 is also generated by other DNA sequences in the sample. The J gene is TRBJ2-1, the V gene TRBV9, with 7 bases fitting TRBD2. Germline-derived CDR1 and CDR2 are SGDLS and YYNGEE. Unmatched junction bases numbered 0, after V lost 0 bases and J lost 6 bases. The CDR3 is 13 residues long. The CDR3 sequence is CASSVGGSNEQFF. The CDR3, as DNA: TGTGCCAGCAGCGTAGGCGGGAGCAATGAGCAGTTCTTC.

V is TRBV13 and J is TRBJ2-3; 11 nucleotides agree with TRBD2. With 4 bases clipped from V and 3 bases from J, the junction kept 9 bases outside the gene matches. Looked up from germline, CDR1 is PRHDT and CDR2 is FYEKMQ (reference sequence). CDR3 length: 17 amino acids. The CDR3 coding sequence is TGTGCCAGCAGCTCTCTACTAGCGGGAGTTGCGACAGATACGCAGTATTTT. Protein: CASSSLLAGVATDTQYF.

This chain joins TRBV19 and TRBJ2-3; 7 bases line up with TRBD2. Germline CDR1 reads LNHDA; CDR2 reads SQIVND (reference sequence). The trim removed 6 bases at V and 2 bases at J, leaving 8 bases unmatched. CDR3 length: 15 amino acids. CDR3 coding DNA: TGTGCCAGTAGACCCTTGGCGGGAGTCACAGATACGCAGTATTTT. Its translation is CASRPLAGVTDTQYF.

The chain links TRBV30 to TRBJ1-4; possibly TRBD1 for D (5 bases). CDR1 is GTSNPN and CDR2 is SVGIG in the germline V gene (reference sequence). The CDR3 spans 16 residues. V gave up 0 bases and J gave up 7 bases, with 18 bases separating them. The chain's CDR3 is CAWSVLDRGTGEKLFF. The DNA for the CDR3 is TGTGCCTGGAGTGTACTTGATCGGGGAACAGGTGAAAAACTGTTTTTT.

The sample holds one count of this clone. This chain joins TRBV7-9 and TRBJ2-7; the match to TRBD1 covers 8 bases. The V gene end was trimmed by 2 bases and the J gene end by 5 bases; junction bases not matched to a gene: 17. Per the germline V gene, CDR1 is SEHNR and CDR2 is FQNEAQ (reference sequence). CDR3 length: 18 amino acids. In DNA, the CDR3 is TGTGCCAGCAGCTTACTGGGGGGATCGGACAGGGAAGGCAACGAGCAGTACTTC. Its translation: CASSLLGGSDREGNEQYF.

The chain has TRBV27 and TRBJ2-7; 9 bases are a match to TRBD2. V lost 8 bases to trimming and J lost 4 bases; unmatched junction nucleotides: 15. Germline V CDR1 and CDR2: MNHEY, SMNVEV (reference sequence). The CDR3 contains 16 residues. Written as DNA, the CDR3 is TGTGCCAGCGGTAATCTCATAGCGGGAGTTTGGTACGAGCAGTACTTC. Amino acid sequence: CASGNLIAGVWYEQYF.

The rearrangement joins TRBV6-5 to TRBJ2-7, with unresolved D. The CDR3 has 16 amino acids. Trimming removed 2 bases from V and 4 bases from J, with 18 bases in between. CDR1 MNHEY and CDR2 SVGAGI come from the germline V gene. DNA of the CDR3: TGTGCCAGCAGTTACAGAAAAGGGCAGGTCCGGTACGAGCAGTACTTC. Translating it yields CASSYRKGQVRYEQYF.

This chain connects TRBV25-1 to TRBJ1-3, with D possibly being TRBD1 (5 bases). V shed 6 bases and J shed 2 bases, with 11 bases lying between them. The germline V gene has CDR1 MGHDK and CDR2 SYGVNS. The CDR3 consists of 14 residues. The CDR3 spells CASRGVVAGNTIYF. CDR3 bases: TGTGCCAGCAGGGGGGTCGTCGCTGGAAACACCATATATTTT.

The genes are TRBV28 and TRBJ2-7; the match to TRBD2 covers 11 bases. Germline V gene data show CDR1 as MDHEN and CDR2 as SYDVKM. The CDR3 is 16 amino acids. V dropped 6 bases and J dropped 7; count of bases not matched to a gene: 14. Here the CDR3 reads CASRHNRGTSGPEQYF. CDR3 in DNA: TGTGCCAGCAGGCACAACAGGGGGACTAGCGGTCCAGAGCAGTACTTC.

The gene calls are TRBV7-6 and TRBJ2-7; 8 bases map to TRBD1. V was clipped by 5 bases and J by 3 bases; unmatched bases: 12. The CDR3 consists of 16 residues. Germline V lookup: CDR1 SGHVS, CDR2 FNYEAQ. The CDR3 here is CASSLLGLDRVYEQYF. The CDR3 coding sequence is TGTGCCAGCAGCCTCCTGGGGCTGGACAGGGTCTACGAGCAGTACTTC.

Of note for this clone: Additional DNA sequences in this sample encode the identical CDR3. This rearrangement joins TRBV27 to TRBJ2-1; D perhaps matches TRBD2 (5 bases). The CDR3 contains 15 residues. V shed 2 bases and J shed 0 bases, with 8 bases lying between them. Germline V gives CDR1 MNHEY, CDR2 SMNVEV (reference sequence). The CDR3 DNA sequence: TGTGCCAGCAGTTTACGGGAAAGCTCCTACAATGAGCAGTTCTTC. It codes for CASSLRESSYNEQFF.

There are a few counts of this clone. CDR3 protein: CASGASEGAGGNTEAFF. DNA of the CDR3: TGTGCCAGCGGAGCAAGCGAGGGGGCAGGAGGGAACACTGAAGCTTTCTTT. The chain carries TRBV21-1 and TRBJ1-1; TRBD1 was called by the table and not checked on the DNA. TRBV21-1 is termed a pseudogene. This CDR3 spans 17 amino acids.

This chain connects TRBV2 to TRBJ2-3; 12 nucleotides agree with TRBD2. The CDR3 is 16 amino acids. Trimming took 3 bases from V and 5 from J; bases not matched to a gene: 6. Germline lookup yields CDR1 SNHLY and CDR2 FYNNEI. This CDR3 is CASSDRLAGAEDTQYF. The CDR3 DNA sequence: TGTGCCAGCAGTGATAGACTAGCGGGAGCGGAAGATACGCAGTATTTT.